This T cell receptor beta chain was recorded in a study of blood T cell repertoires in COVID-19. At the level of the study: Both acute and convalescent COVID-19 samples were obtained from the United States, Italy and Spain. T cells, B-cell-depleted T cells, or PBMCs provided the cDNA or gDNA that served as material.

The CDR3 has 11 residues. Germline CDR1 reads SNHLY; CDR2 reads FYNNEI. V shed 4 bases and J shed 11 bases, with 11 bases lying between them. In the original analysis: Quantification of nucleated cells was approximated via reference gene primer amplification. Sequencing used immunoSEQ multiplex PCR; TCRdb keeps in-frame clones, though not all of them. V and J calls and clone size are given by that table; D and trimming were obtained from the DNA. Of about 71,000 clones in the sample, roughly 82% were seen once. J is TRBJ1-1 and V is TRBV2; no firm D call. The sequenced sample consisted of peripheral blood. The TCR was taken from a woman of 80 years or more with acute or convalescent COVID-19. The CDR3 region is CASSGPSGAFF. CDR3 coding DNA: TGTGCCAGCAGTGGGCCTTCGGGTGCTTTCTTT. Based on the CDR3 plus reference TRBV2 and TRBJ1-1, the full variable domain is EPEVTQTPSHQVTQMGQEVILRCVPISNHLYFYWYRQILGQKVEFLVSFYNNEISEKSEIFDDQFSVERPDGSNFTLKIRSTKLEDSAMYFCASSGPSGAFFGQGTRLTVV.